The following is a T cell receptor beta chain sequence with its context. TCRdb's copy holds only in-frame clones and misses some; the assay was immunoSEQ multiplex PCR. The data show over 250,000 clones, 65% to 90% seen once. This sample is drawn from a study of blood T cell repertoires in COVID-19. Study context: PBMCs, B-cell-depleted T cells, or T cells provided the cDNA or gDNA that made up the material.

The germline gives CDR1 SGHNT, CDR2 YYREEE (reference sequence). CDR3 length: 18 residues. Losses at the gene ends were 0 bases for V and 9 bases for J; bases not matched to a gene: 18. The genes are TRBV5-4 and TRBJ1-1, with 9 nucleotides matching TRBD1. The sequence was obtained from a human donor in a cohort sampled during active COVID-19. Source material: peripheral blood. The CDR3 reads CASSLGAGQGPRGAKAFF. CDR3 in DNA: TGTGCCAGCAGCTTGGGGGCCGGACAGGGGCCTCGTGGCGCTAAAGCTTTCTTT.